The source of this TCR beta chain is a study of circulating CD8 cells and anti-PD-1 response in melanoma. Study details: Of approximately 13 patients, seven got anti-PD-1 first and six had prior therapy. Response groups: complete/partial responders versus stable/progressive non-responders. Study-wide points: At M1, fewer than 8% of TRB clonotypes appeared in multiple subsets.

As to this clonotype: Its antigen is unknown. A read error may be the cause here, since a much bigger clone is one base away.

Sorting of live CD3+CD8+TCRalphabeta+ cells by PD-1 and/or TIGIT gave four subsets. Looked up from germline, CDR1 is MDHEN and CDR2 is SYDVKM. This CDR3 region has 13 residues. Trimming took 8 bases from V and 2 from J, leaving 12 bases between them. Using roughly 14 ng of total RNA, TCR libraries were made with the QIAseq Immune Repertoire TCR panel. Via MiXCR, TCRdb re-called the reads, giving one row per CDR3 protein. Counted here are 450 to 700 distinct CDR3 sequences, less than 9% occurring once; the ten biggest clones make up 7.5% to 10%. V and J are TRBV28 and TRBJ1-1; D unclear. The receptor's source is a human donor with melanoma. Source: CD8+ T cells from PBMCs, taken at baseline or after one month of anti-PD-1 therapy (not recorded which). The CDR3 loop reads CASAPWGNTEAFF. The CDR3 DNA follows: TGTGCCAGCGCCCCTTGGGGAAACACTGAAGCTTTCTTT.